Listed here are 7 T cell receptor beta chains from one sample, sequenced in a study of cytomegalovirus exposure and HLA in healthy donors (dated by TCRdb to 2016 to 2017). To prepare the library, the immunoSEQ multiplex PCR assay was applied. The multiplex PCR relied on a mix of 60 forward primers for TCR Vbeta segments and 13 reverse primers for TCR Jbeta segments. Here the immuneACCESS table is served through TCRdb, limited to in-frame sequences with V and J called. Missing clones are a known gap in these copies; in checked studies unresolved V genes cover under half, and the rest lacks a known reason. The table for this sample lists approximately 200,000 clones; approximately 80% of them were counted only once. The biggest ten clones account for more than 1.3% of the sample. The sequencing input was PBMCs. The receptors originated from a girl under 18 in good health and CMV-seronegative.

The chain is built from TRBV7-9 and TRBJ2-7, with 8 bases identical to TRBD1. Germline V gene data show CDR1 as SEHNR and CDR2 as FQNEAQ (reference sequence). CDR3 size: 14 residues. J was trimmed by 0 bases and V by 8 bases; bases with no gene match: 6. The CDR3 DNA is TGTGCCAGCGACCGGGACAGGACCTCCTACGAGCAGTACTTC. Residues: CASDRDRTSYEQYF.

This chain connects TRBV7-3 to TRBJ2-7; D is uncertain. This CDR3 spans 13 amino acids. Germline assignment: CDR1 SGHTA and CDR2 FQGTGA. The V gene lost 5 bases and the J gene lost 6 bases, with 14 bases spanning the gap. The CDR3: CASSPAVAGEQYF. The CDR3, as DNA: TGTGCCAGCAGCCCGGCGGTCGCTGGCGAGCAGTACTTC.

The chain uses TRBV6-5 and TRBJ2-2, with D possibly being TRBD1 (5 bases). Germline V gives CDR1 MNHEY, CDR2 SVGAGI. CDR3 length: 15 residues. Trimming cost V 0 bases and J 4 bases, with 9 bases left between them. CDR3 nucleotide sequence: TGTGCCAGCAGTTACTCGCCAGGGTTCACCGGGGAGCTGTTTTTT. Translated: CASSYSPGFTGELFF.

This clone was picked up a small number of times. CDR3 sequence (DNA): TGTGCCAGCAGACTCACAGGGACGGATAATTCACCCCTCCACTTT. Its translation: CASRLTGTDNSPLHF. This sequence joins TRBV4-2 and TRBJ1-6; tentatively, D is TRBD1 (6 bases). Germline V gene lookup returns CDR1 LGHNA and CDR2 YNFKEQ. The CDR3 consists of 15 residues. Between the trimmed V and J ends, which lost 6 bases and 5 bases, there was a span of 14 bases.

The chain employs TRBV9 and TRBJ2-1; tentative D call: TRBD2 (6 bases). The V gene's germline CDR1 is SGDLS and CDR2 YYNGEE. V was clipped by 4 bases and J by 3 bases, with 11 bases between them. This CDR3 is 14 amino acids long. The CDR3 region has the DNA TGTGCCAGCAGCCCGACTAGAAACTACAATGAGCAGTTCTTC. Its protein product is CASSPTRNYNEQFF.

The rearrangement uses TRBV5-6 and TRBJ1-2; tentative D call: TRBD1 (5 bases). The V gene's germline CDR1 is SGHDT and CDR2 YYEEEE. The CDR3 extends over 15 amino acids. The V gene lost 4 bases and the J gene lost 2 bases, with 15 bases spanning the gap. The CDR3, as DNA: TGTGCCAGCAGCCCATGGACACCCACGAACTATGGCTACACCTTC. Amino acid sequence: CASSPWTPTNYGYTF.

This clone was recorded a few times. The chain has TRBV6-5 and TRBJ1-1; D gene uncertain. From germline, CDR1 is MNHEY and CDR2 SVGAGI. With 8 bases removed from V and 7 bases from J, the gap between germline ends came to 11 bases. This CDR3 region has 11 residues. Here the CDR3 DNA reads TGTGCCAGCTTAACTAGAGATGAAGCTTTCTTT. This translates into CASLTRDEAFF.